Listed here is a single TCR beta chain. The antigen is not known. This entry is derived from a study of T cell responses to AZD1222 COVID-19 vaccine. Background on the study: Pooled in the analysis were second doses at about 4 or about 12 weeks. Study-wide points: Donors were largely white British and mainly female; clonal diversity was possibly underestimated. Baseline antibody screening turned up just a handful of seropositive AZD1222 recipients.

The assay was immunoSEQ multiplex PCR, and TCRdb's table has in-frame clones only and misses some. The repertoire includes roughly 84,000 clones, 70% to 90% of them detected once, and over 1.2% sits in the top ten. Between the trimmed V and J ends, which lost 0 bases and 5 bases, there was a span of 4 bases. Germline loops: CDR1 LGHDT, CDR2 YNNKEL (reference sequence). This CDR3 is built from 12 residues. The sample here was peripheral blood, taken on day 0 of AZD1222 vaccination. The receptor was derived from an adult in good health. The chain combines TRBV3-1 (or the pseudogene TRBV3-2) with TRBJ1-1; D is unclear. CDR3 DNA sequence: TGTGCCAGCAGCCAAGAGGGGACTGAAGCTTTCTTT. Residues: CASSQEGTEAFF.